A selection of T cell receptor beta chains follows, all from one sample in a study of a mutant IDH1 vaccine in newly diagnosed glioma. No antigen has been assigned to these receptors. Using immunoSEQ multiplex PCR, the repertoire was profiled, and TCRdb retains in-frame clones only, with some absent. This sample has tens of thousands of clones, with around 84% found just once. The material sequenced was PBMCs, taken from a glioma patient whose treatment included an IDH1 peptide vaccine. The receptors shown here come from a man under 40 with glioma. Each CDR3 is given with its conserved first and last residue. D genes are given only for firm matches. Only some rows state a clone size, as once, few, many or a class for expanded clones.

d_call: TRBD1
clone_size: -
j_call: TRBJ1-6
v_call: TRBV14
cdr3_length: 16
cdr3_nt: TGTGCCAGCAGCCAACTATCCGGGACAGGGGTTTCACCCCTCCACTTT
cdr3_aa: CASSQLSGTGVSPLHF

d_call: TRBD1
clone_size: -
j_call: TRBJ1-2
v_call: TRBV2
cdr3_length: 14
cdr3_nt: TGTGCCAGCACCCAGGACAGGGACCTCGGTGGCTACACCTTC
cdr3_aa: CASTQDRDLGGYTF

d_call: TRBD2
clone_size: -
j_call: TRBJ2-3
v_call: TRBV14
cdr3_length: 17
cdr3_nt: TGTGCCAGCAACCTCCTGAGGGAGGGACCTAGCACAGATACGCAGTATTTT
cdr3_aa: CASNLLREGPSTDTQYF

d_call: -
clone_size: -
j_call: TRBJ2-7
v_call: TRBV27
cdr3_length: 15
cdr3_nt: TGTGCCAGCAGCACGGGACAAGGGGGATTCTACGAGCAGTACTTC
cdr3_aa: CASSTGQGGFYEQYF

d_call: -
clone_size: -
j_call: TRBJ2-7
v_call: TRBV5-8
cdr3_length: 14
cdr3_nt: TGTGCCAGCAGCTTGGTGGGGCTTACCTACGAGCAGTACTTC
cdr3_aa: CASSLVGLTYEQYF

d_call: -
clone_size: -
j_call: TRBJ2-2
v_call: TRBV5-1
cdr3_length: 16
cdr3_nt: TGCGCCAGCAGCTTGGAGTCTCCCGAACACGCCGGGGAGCTGTTTTTT
cdr3_aa: CASSLESPEHAGELFF

d_call: -
clone_size: -
j_call: TRBJ2-6
v_call: TRBV6-1
cdr3_length: 13
cdr3_nt: TGTGCCAGCAACAGGGCTGGGGCCAACGTCCTGACTTTC
cdr3_aa: CASNRAGANVLTF

d_call: -
clone_size: -
j_call: TRBJ2-3
v_call: TRBV15
cdr3_length: 17
cdr3_nt: TGTGCCACCAGCAGAGGGGGGACACGGAGATACACAGATACGCAGTATTTT
cdr3_aa: CATSRGGTRRYTDTQYF

d_call: -
clone_size: once
j_call: TRBJ1-2
v_call: TRBV7-9
cdr3_length: 18
cdr3_nt: TGTGCCAGCAGCCAGACAAGGCGCTTGCTAGAGTATAACTATGGCTACACCTTC
cdr3_aa: CASSQTRRLLEYNYGYTF

d_call: -
clone_size: -
j_call: TRBJ1-4
v_call: TRBV30
cdr3_length: 12
cdr3_nt: TGTGCCTGGACGGGGGGGGAAGAAAAACTGTTTTTT
cdr3_aa: CAWTGGEEKLFF

d_call: -
clone_size: -
j_call: TRBJ1-5
v_call: TRBV6-5
cdr3_length: 15
cdr3_nt: TGTGCCAGCAGTTACTCGAGTAGGAACGGTCAGCCCCAGCATTTT
cdr3_aa: CASSYSSRNGQPQHF

d_call: -
clone_size: -
j_call: TRBJ1-1
v_call: TRBV27
cdr3_length: 13
cdr3_nt: TGTGCCAGCAGTTTTGGGAGAAGAACTGAAGCTTTCTTT
cdr3_aa: CASSFGRRTEAFF

d_call: -
clone_size: -
j_call: TRBJ1-1
v_call: TRBV6-1
cdr3_length: 15
cdr3_nt: TGTGCCAGCAGTGAAGCGCCTGGGACGAGAACTGAAGCTTTCTTT
cdr3_aa: CASSEAPGTRTEAFF

d_call: -
clone_size: -
j_call: TRBJ2-4
v_call: TRBV7-2
cdr3_length: 19
cdr3_nt: TGTGCCAGCAGTCCCGAAGTGCACCGGGACGGAGTATTCCTACACGGATCGTACTTC
cdr3_aa: CASSPEVHRDGVFLHGSYF

d_call: -
clone_size: -
j_call: TRBJ2-7
v_call: TRBV5-5
cdr3_length: 15
cdr3_nt: TGTGCCAGCAGCTTGTCTCTGCGGGCAACCTACGAGCAGTACTTC
cdr3_aa: CASSLSLRATYEQYF

d_call: TRBD1
clone_size: once
j_call: TRBJ2-7
v_call: TRBV11-2
cdr3_length: 15
cdr3_nt: TGTGCCAGCAGCCTAGACGGGACAGCACTAAACGAGCAGTACTTC
cdr3_aa: CASSLDGTALNEQYF

d_call: -
clone_size: -
j_call: TRBJ2-7
v_call: TRBV4-1
cdr3_length: 13
cdr3_nt: TGCGCCAGCAGCCAAGGCAGTCACTACGAGCAGTACTTC
cdr3_aa: CASSQGSHYEQYF

d_call: -
clone_size: -
j_call: TRBJ2-7
v_call: TRBV6-1
cdr3_length: 14
cdr3_nt: TGTGCCAGCCGGGGGGGGAGACAGGGTCACGAGCAGTACTTC
cdr3_aa: CASRGGRQGHEQYF

d_call: -
clone_size: -
j_call: TRBJ2-7
v_call: TRBV6-5
cdr3_length: 13
cdr3_nt: TGTGCCAGCGGGGCAGGGTATGGTAACGAGCAGTACTTC
cdr3_aa: CASGAGYGNEQYF

d_call: TRBD1
clone_size: once
j_call: TRBJ2-1
v_call: TRBV5-4
cdr3_length: 15
cdr3_nt: TGTGCCAGCATCCCAGGGGGCCATCCAAACAATGAGCAGTTCTTC
cdr3_aa: CASIPGGHPNNEQFF

d_call: -
clone_size: -
j_call: TRBJ2-2
v_call: TRBV4-1
cdr3_length: 14
cdr3_nt: TGCGCCAGCAGCCAGCCGGACAACACCGGGGAGCTGTTTTTT
cdr3_aa: CASSQPDNTGELFF

d_call: -
clone_size: -
j_call: TRBJ1-1
v_call: TRBV5-1
cdr3_length: 14
cdr3_nt: TGCGCCAGCAGCTTGGATTCGCAGGGTGGTGAAGCTTTCTTT
cdr3_aa: CASSLDSQGGEAFF

d_call: TRBD2
clone_size: -
j_call: TRBJ2-1
v_call: TRBV13
cdr3_length: 15
cdr3_nt: TGTGCCAGCAGCACTAGCGGGAGCTCCTACAATGAGCAGTTCTTC
cdr3_aa: CASSTSGSSYNEQFF

d_call: -
clone_size: -
j_call: TRBJ1-4
v_call: TRBV11-2
cdr3_length: 15
cdr3_nt: TGTGCCAGCAGCTTTTCCCAGGGACGAGGTGAAAAACTGTTTTTT
cdr3_aa: CASSFSQGRGEKLFF

d_call: TRBD2
clone_size: once
j_call: TRBJ2-5
v_call: TRBV6-1
cdr3_length: 18
cdr3_nt: TGTGCCAGCAGTGAAGGTCTTTTGGGACTAGCGGGTTTCGAGACCCAGTACTTC
cdr3_aa: CASSEGLLGLAGFETQYF

d_call: -
clone_size: few
j_call: TRBJ1-2
v_call: TRBV20-1
cdr3_length: 11
cdr3_nt: TGCAGTGCTAGTAATAACTATGGCTACACCTTC
cdr3_aa: CSASNNYGYTF

d_call: TRBD2
clone_size: -
j_call: TRBJ2-1
v_call: TRBV9
cdr3_length: 16
cdr3_nt: TGTGCCAGCAGCGTTCGGTCTAGCGGGAGGACCAATGAGCAGTTCTTC
cdr3_aa: CASSVRSSGRTNEQFF

d_call: -
clone_size: -
j_call: TRBJ1-4
v_call: TRBV30
cdr3_length: 14
cdr3_nt: TGTGCCTGGTCACGATCGGCCGGGGTTGAAAAACTGTTTTTT
cdr3_aa: CAWSRSAGVEKLFF

d_call: -
clone_size: -
j_call: TRBJ2-1
v_call: TRBV9
cdr3_length: 12
cdr3_nt: TGTGCCAGCAGCGCTCCAGGGTATGAGCAGTTCTTC
cdr3_aa: CASSAPGYEQFF

d_call: -
clone_size: -
j_call: TRBJ1-2
v_call: TRBV9
cdr3_length: 16
cdr3_nt: TGTGCCAGCAGCCCCCAACCCATCGGGGTTGACTATGGCTACACCTTC
cdr3_aa: CASSPQPIGVDYGYTF

d_call: TRBD2
clone_size: once
j_call: TRBJ2-7
v_call: TRBV2
cdr3_length: 12
cdr3_nt: TGTGCCAGCAAACTAGCGCTCAACGAGCAGTACTTC
cdr3_aa: CASKLALNEQYF

d_call: TRBD1
clone_size: -
j_call: TRBJ2-3
v_call: TRBV18
cdr3_length: 16
cdr3_nt: TGTGCCAGCTCACAGTCACAGGGGCGACGCACAGATACGCAGTATTTT
cdr3_aa: CASSQSQGRRTDTQYF

d_call: TRBD1
clone_size: -
j_call: TRBJ2-7
v_call: TRBV28
cdr3_length: 16
cdr3_nt: TGTGCCAGCAGTTCCCTCGGACAGGGAGGATCCTACGAGCAGTACTTC
cdr3_aa: CASSSLGQGGSYEQYF

d_call: -
clone_size: -
j_call: TRBJ2-3
v_call: TRBV7-2
cdr3_length: 13
cdr3_nt: TGTGCCAGCAGCTTAGGCTACACAGATACGCAGTATTTT
cdr3_aa: CASSLGYTDTQYF

d_call: -
clone_size: -
j_call: TRBJ1-4
v_call: TRBV12-2
cdr3_length: 15
cdr3_nt: TGTGCAAGTCCCCTTCAACAGGGAAAAAGCGAAAAACTGTTTTTT
cdr3_aa: CASPLQQGKSEKLFF

d_call: -
clone_size: -
j_call: TRBJ2-7
v_call: TRBV10-3
cdr3_length: 14
cdr3_nt: TGTGCCATCAGAGGAAACTATCCACCCTACGAGCAGTACTTC
cdr3_aa: CAIRGNYPPYEQYF

d_call: -
clone_size: -
j_call: TRBJ1-1
v_call: TRBV4-3
cdr3_length: 14
cdr3_nt: TGCGCCAGCAGCCAAGAATTAACCAACACTGAAGCTTTCTTT
cdr3_aa: CASSQELTNTEAFF

d_call: -
clone_size: -
j_call: TRBJ2-2
v_call: TRBV19
cdr3_length: 12
cdr3_nt: TGTGCCAGTACCTTGAACACCGGGGAGCTGTTTTTT
cdr3_aa: CASTLNTGELFF

d_call: TRBD1
clone_size: -
j_call: TRBJ1-2
v_call: TRBV2
cdr3_length: 12
cdr3_nt: TGTGCCAGCAGCCTAAACCCCCTTGGACAGGACTTC
cdr3_aa: CASSLNPLGQDF

d_call: -
clone_size: -
j_call: TRBJ1-1
v_call: TRBV6-1
cdr3_length: 13
cdr3_nt: TGTGCCAGCAGTGTCCGGATGGACACTGAAGCTTTCTTT
cdr3_aa: CASSVRMDTEAFF

d_call: -
clone_size: -
j_call: TRBJ2-7
v_call: TRBV6-1
cdr3_length: 14
cdr3_nt: TGTGCCAGCAACTTCGAGTGGGGAGCTTACGAGCAGTACTTC
cdr3_aa: CASNFEWGAYEQYF

d_call: TRBD1
clone_size: once
j_call: TRBJ1-4
v_call: TRBV19
cdr3_length: 16
cdr3_nt: TGTGCCAGTAGTCCAGGGGGGCCCCGAGGGAATGAAAAACTGTTTTTT
cdr3_aa: CASSPGGPRGNEKLFF

d_call: TRBD1
clone_size: -
j_call: TRBJ1-1
v_call: TRBV5-5
cdr3_length: 14
cdr3_nt: TGTGCCAGCAGCTTGGGAGGGGGCCGAACTGAAGCTTTCTTT
cdr3_aa: CASSLGGGRTEAFF

d_call: -
clone_size: -
j_call: TRBJ2-7
v_call: TRBV9
cdr3_length: 14
cdr3_nt: TGTGCCAGCAGCGTAGATAGTCGGACCTACGAGCAGTACTTC
cdr3_aa: CASSVDSRTYEQYF

d_call: -
clone_size: -
j_call: TRBJ1-5
v_call: TRBV27
cdr3_length: 15
cdr3_nt: TGTGCCAGCAGTTTGGGGACGCGTAGCAATCAGCCCCAGCATTTT
cdr3_aa: CASSLGTRSNQPQHF

d_call: -
clone_size: -
j_call: TRBJ1-2
v_call: TRBV7-9
cdr3_length: 14
cdr3_nt: TGTGCCAGCAGCTTAGCTACAGGGTACTATGGCTACACCTTC
cdr3_aa: CASSLATGYYGYTF

d_call: TRBD1
clone_size: -
j_call: TRBJ1-2
v_call: TRBV6-1
cdr3_length: 15
cdr3_nt: TGTGCCAGCATAGCCCGACAGGGTTTAGGGTATGGCTACACCTTC
cdr3_aa: CASIARQGLGYGYTF

d_call: -
clone_size: -
j_call: TRBJ2-7
v_call: TRBV6-1
cdr3_length: 14
cdr3_nt: TGTGCCAGCATTGAAACAGGGAGCTCCTACGAGCAGTACTTC
cdr3_aa: CASIETGSSYEQYF